This T cell receptor (beta chain) was recorded in a study of OX40 agonist ivuxolimab in advanced cancers. Study in general: Administration of intravenous ivuxolimab to patients occurred every 2 weeks at 0.01 to 10 mg/kg. From about 20 to 79 years was the age range, with a mean of around 57 years, and over 80% were male.

Sequencing was performed with immunoSEQ multiplex PCR; in TCRdb, only in-frame clones are kept and a portion is missing. The repertoire includes tens of thousands of clones, roughly 84% of them detected once, and 6% to 9.5% sits in the top ten. The CDR3 is 13 amino acids. Germline V gives CDR1 SQVTM, CDR2 ANQGSEA. Trimming removed 3 bases from V and 6 bases from J, with 14 bases in between. The sequencing here drew on CD4+ or CD8+ T cells sorted from blood, taken in a trial of the OX40 agonist ivuxolimab. The V call is TRBV29-1, the J call TRBJ2-5; possibly TRBD1 or TRBD2 for D (5 bases each). The TCR originated in an adult with an advanced solid tumor such as melanoma, head and neck, liver or kidney cancer. CDR3 sequence reads: CSVDRDLEKTQYF. CDR3 DNA: TGCAGCGTTGATCGGGACCTTGAAAAGACCCAGTACTTC.